Listed below are T cell receptor beta chains from one sample, sequenced in a study of blood T cell repertoires in COVID-19. The assay was immunoSEQ multiplex PCR, and TCRdb's table has in-frame clones only and misses some. The profile shows approximately 240,000 clones, around 82% of them singletons. Source material: peripheral blood. The source is a woman aged 80 or over with active or convalescent COVID-19. The CDR3 runs from the conserved cysteine through the conserved F or W. D genes are given only for firm matches. Clone size is stated in some rows and not others, as once, few, many or a class when expanded.

V gene: TRBV6-5; clone size: -; J gene: TRBJ1-6; D gene: -; CDR3 protein: CASKPQTNSPLHF; CDR3 DNA: TGTGCCAGCAAGCCACAGACTAATTCACCCCTCCACTTT
V gene: TRBV4-1; clone size: few; J gene: TRBJ2-1; D gene: TRBD1; CDR3 protein: CASSLAGTGANEQFF; CDR3 DNA: TGCGCCAGCAGCCTGGCCGGGACAGGGGCCAATGAGCAGTTCTTC
V gene: TRBV9; clone size: -; J gene: TRBJ2-5; D gene: TRBD2; CDR3 protein: CASSAPGTSGGQVVTQYF; CDR3 DNA: TGTGCCAGCAGCGCCCCCGGGACTAGCGGGGGTCAGGTGGTGACCCAGTACTTC
V gene: TRBV5-1; clone size: -; J gene: TRBJ1-4; D gene: TRBD1; CDR3 protein: CASSPNTGVGGKLFF; CDR3 DNA: TGCGCCAGCAGCCCGAATACAGGGGTCGGGGGAAAACTGTTTTTT
V gene: TRBV2; clone size: -; J gene: TRBJ1-1; D gene: -; CDR3 protein: CASSQTDLNTEAFF; CDR3 DNA: TGTGCCAGCAGCCAGACAGACTTGAACACTGAAGCTTTCTTT
V gene: TRBV28; clone size: -; J gene: TRBJ1-2; D gene: -; CDR3 protein: CASTNSYGYTF; CDR3 DNA: TGTGCCAGCACCAACTCCTATGGCTACACCTTC
V gene: TRBV5-6; clone size: -; J gene: TRBJ1-4; D gene: -; CDR3 protein: CASSLFVGAPEVF; CDR3 DNA: TGTGCCAGCAGCTTGTTTGTGGGGGCCCCTGAGGTTTTT
V gene: TRBV19; clone size: few; J gene: TRBJ1-1; D gene: -; CDR3 protein: CASSTPEWTDKMNTEAFF; CDR3 DNA: TGTGCCAGTAGTACCCCCGAATGGACAGATAAAATGAACACTGAAGCTTTCTTT
V gene: TRBV11-2; clone size: -; J gene: TRBJ1-6; D gene: -; CDR3 protein: CASSRNYEAGNNSPLHF; CDR3 DNA: TGTGCCAGCAGCCGCAACTACGAGGCAGGGAATAATTCACCCCTCCACTTT
V gene: TRBV9; clone size: -; J gene: TRBJ2-3; D gene: TRBD1; CDR3 protein: CASSLRGAGGDDTQYF; CDR3 DNA: TGTGCCAGCAGCCTGAGGGGAGCAGGGGGCGACGATACGCAGTATTTT
V gene: TRBV7-8; clone size: few; J gene: TRBJ1-1; D gene: TRBD1; CDR3 protein: CASSPTGGNTEAFF; CDR3 DNA: TGTGCCAGCAGTCCTACAGGGGGGAACACTGAAGCTTTCTTT
V gene: TRBV5-4; clone size: -; J gene: TRBJ1-2; D gene: TRBD1; CDR3 protein: CASSLVAGGTDYGYTF; CDR3 DNA: TGTGCCAGCAGCTTGGTGGCAGGGGGCACGGACTATGGCTACACCTTC
V gene: TRBV6-6; clone size: -; J gene: TRBJ1-2; D gene: -; CDR3 protein: CASSQSGGGYGYTF; CDR3 DNA: TGTGCCAGCAGCCAAAGCGGGGGAGGCTATGGCTACACCTTC
V gene: TRBV24-1; clone size: -; J gene: TRBJ2-1; D gene: TRBD1; CDR3 protein: CATSDITGGWGSNEQFF; CDR3 DNA: TGTGCCACCAGTGATATCACAGGGGGCTGGGGTTCCAATGAGCAGTTCTTC
V gene: TRBV27; clone size: -; J gene: TRBJ2-7; D gene: -; CDR3 protein: CASSTSHRYEQYF; CDR3 DNA: TGTGCCAGCAGTACAAGCCACAGGTACGAGCAGTACTTC
V gene: TRBV7-8; clone size: once; J gene: TRBJ2-1; D gene: TRBD2; CDR3 protein: CASSRSGGHYNEQFF; CDR3 DNA: TGTGCCAGCAGCCGTAGCGGGGGGCACTACAATGAGCAGTTCTTC
V gene: TRBV6-1; clone size: once; J gene: TRBJ2-7; D gene: -; CDR3 protein: CASSEVGWSNEQYF; CDR3 DNA: TGTGCCAGCAGTGAAGTGGGTTGGAGTAACGAGCAGTACTTC
V gene: TRBV6-6; clone size: once; J gene: TRBJ2-7; D gene: -; CDR3 protein: CASLGGGLHEQYF; CDR3 DNA: TGTGCCAGCCTGGGGGGGGGCCTCCACGAGCAGTACTTC
V gene: TRBV20-1; clone size: -; J gene: TRBJ2-7; D gene: TRBD1; CDR3 protein: CSASRAGTGSYEQYF; CDR3 DNA: TGCAGTGCTAGTCGCGCCGGGACAGGGAGTTACGAGCAGTACTTC
V gene: TRBV12-5; clone size: few; J gene: TRBJ2-7; D gene: TRBD1; CDR3 protein: CASGLTTGGEQYF; CDR3 DNA: TGTGCTAGTGGTTTGACGACAGGGGGCGAGCAGTACTTC
V gene: TRBV15; clone size: -; J gene: TRBJ2-5; D gene: TRBD2; CDR3 protein: CATSEGRAQETQYF; CDR3 DNA: TGTGCCACCAGCGAAGGGAGGGCCCAAGAGACCCAGTACTTC
V gene: TRBV11-2; clone size: -; J gene: TRBJ2-3; D gene: -; CDR3 protein: CASSSLYTDTQYF; CDR3 DNA: TGTGCCAGCAGCTCCCTATACACAGATACGCAGTATTTT
V gene: TRBV18; clone size: -; J gene: TRBJ1-3; D gene: -; CDR3 protein: CASSPRQGIGNTIYF; CDR3 DNA: TGTGCCAGCTCACCACGGCAGGGCATTGGAAACACCATATATTTT
V gene: TRBV19; clone size: -; J gene: TRBJ1-6; D gene: -; CDR3 protein: CASKTGISRGPLHF; CDR3 DNA: TGTGCCAGTAAAACAGGGATTTCTCGAGGGCCCCTCCACTTT
V gene: TRBV21-1; clone size: few; J gene: TRBJ2-2; D gene: -; CDR3 protein: CASSTRTSGVANTGELFF; CDR3 DNA: TGTGCCAGCAGCACCAGGACTAGCGGGGTCGCGAACACCGGGGAGCTGTTTTTT
V gene: TRBV29-1; clone size: -; J gene: TRBJ2-4; D gene: -; CDR3 protein: CSFDPPLIWRAKNIQYF; CDR3 DNA: TGCAGCTTCGACCCCCCCCTGATTTGGAGGGCCAAAAACATTCAGTACTTC
V gene: TRBV4-1; clone size: few; J gene: TRBJ1-2; D gene: -; CDR3 protein: CASSQAHMSYGYTF; CDR3 DNA: TGCGCCAGCAGCCAAGCTCACATGTCCTATGGCTACACCTTC
V gene: TRBV12-3/TRBV12-4; clone size: -; J gene: TRBJ2-2; D gene: TRBD2; CDR3 protein: CASSLGGTGELFF; CDR3 DNA: TGTGCCAGCAGCCTCGGGGGGACCGGGGAGCTGTTTTTT
V gene: TRBV15; clone size: -; J gene: TRBJ1-4; D gene: -; CDR3 protein: CATSRDPYFVNEKLFF; CDR3 DNA: TGTGCCACCAGCAGAGACCCCTATTTTGTTAATGAAAAACTGTTTTTT
V gene: TRBV19; clone size: -; J gene: TRBJ2-7; D gene: -; CDR3 protein: CASSIKVRTYEQYF; CDR3 DNA: TGTGCCAGTAGTATTAAAGTCAGGACCTACGAGCAGTACTTC
V gene: TRBV19; clone size: once; J gene: TRBJ1-2; D gene: -; CDR3 protein: CASSINFGRAGGYTF; CDR3 DNA: TGTGCCAGTAGTATAAATTTCGGAAGGGCGGGAGGCTACACCTTC
V gene: TRBV3-1/TRBV3-2; clone size: -; J gene: TRBJ2-1; D gene: TRBD2; CDR3 protein: CASSPGTSGVNEQFF; CDR3 DNA: TGTGCCAGCAGCCCCGGGACTAGCGGGGTCAATGAGCAGTTCTTC
V gene: TRBV5-1; clone size: -; J gene: TRBJ1-5; D gene: TRBD1; CDR3 protein: CASSPGTGFNQPQHF; CDR3 DNA: TGCGCCAGCAGCCCCGGGACAGGTTTTAATCAGCCCCAGCATTTT
V gene: TRBV19; clone size: -; J gene: TRBJ1-5; D gene: -; CDR3 protein: CASSDQGKGQPQHF; CDR3 DNA: TGTGCCAGTAGTGATCAGGGGAAGGGGCAGCCCCAGCATTTT
V gene: TRBV15; clone size: -; J gene: TRBJ1-5; D gene: TRBD1; CDR3 protein: CATSRDRPGTANHNQPQHF; CDR3 DNA: TGTGCCACCAGCAGAGATCGTCCTGGGACAGCTAATCACAATCAGCCCCAGCATTTT
V gene: TRBV7-6; clone size: few; J gene: TRBJ1-4; D gene: TRBD1; CDR3 protein: CASSKGAGGLEKLFF; CDR3 DNA: TGTGCCAGCAGCAAGGGGGCAGGGGGCCTTGAAAAACTGTTTTTT
V gene: TRBV19; clone size: -; J gene: TRBJ1-6; D gene: TRBD1; CDR3 protein: CASSPDRGSGSPLHF; CDR3 DNA: TGTGCCAGTAGTCCCGACAGGGGTTCAGGATCACCCCTCCACTTT
V gene: TRBV20-1; clone size: -; J gene: TRBJ1-2; D gene: TRBD1; CDR3 protein: CSASWQGDGRGYTF; CDR3 DNA: TGCAGTGCTAGTTGGCAGGGGGACGGGCGGGGCTACACCTTC
V gene: TRBV18; clone size: once; J gene: TRBJ2-4; D gene: -; CDR3 protein: CASSPGINIQYF; CDR3 DNA: TGTGCCAGCTCTCCCGGGATCAACATTCAGTACTTC
V gene: TRBV7-2; clone size: -; J gene: TRBJ1-2; D gene: -; CDR3 protein: CASRGVPYGYTF; CDR3 DNA: TGTGCCAGCAGAGGAGTTCCCTATGGCTACACCTTC
V gene: TRBV2; clone size: -; J gene: TRBJ2-6; D gene: TRBD1; CDR3 protein: CASRVGQAGANVLTF; CDR3 DNA: TGTGCCAGCAGGGTCGGACAGGCTGGGGCCAACGTCCTGACTTTC
V gene: TRBV7-2; clone size: -; J gene: TRBJ2-7; D gene: -; CDR3 protein: CASSRIRGYEQYF; CDR3 DNA: TGTGCCAGCAGCCGGATTCGGGGCTACGAGCAGTACTTC
V gene: TRBV3-1/TRBV3-2; clone size: -; J gene: TRBJ2-3; D gene: TRBD2; CDR3 protein: CASSQGLAGAGTDTQYF; CDR3 DNA: TGTGCCAGCAGCCAAGGTCTAGCGGGGGCCGGCACAGATACGCAGTATTTT
V gene: TRBV28; clone size: few; J gene: TRBJ1-2; D gene: -; CDR3 protein: CASSAPQHSYGYTF; CDR3 DNA: TGTGCCAGCAGTGCCCCACAGCATTCCTATGGCTACACCTTC
V gene: TRBV19; clone size: -; J gene: TRBJ2-5; D gene: TRBD1; CDR3 protein: CASSPHAGQGLKETQYF; CDR3 DNA: TGTGCCAGTAGTCCACACGCGGGACAGGGACTGAAGGAGACCCAGTACTTC
V gene: TRBV9; clone size: few; J gene: TRBJ1-2; D gene: TRBD1; CDR3 protein: CASSGGGQGRPYGYTF; CDR3 DNA: TGTGCCAGCAGCGGTGGGGGACAGGGGAGACCCTATGGCTACACCTTC
V gene: TRBV3-1/TRBV3-2; clone size: -; J gene: TRBJ2-1; D gene: -; CDR3 protein: CASSQSFIADYNEQFF; CDR3 DNA: TGTGCCAGCAGCCAAAGTTTTATAGCGGACTACAATGAGCAGTTCTTC
V gene: TRBV5-1; clone size: -; J gene: TRBJ2-7; D gene: TRBD1; CDR3 protein: CASSLLGQGDEQYF; CDR3 DNA: TGCGCCAGCAGCTTACTGGGACAGGGGGACGAGCAGTACTTC
V gene: TRBV3-1/TRBV3-2; clone size: -; J gene: TRBJ1-6; D gene: -; CDR3 protein: CASSQGATYNSPLHF; CDR3 DNA: TGTGCCAGCAGCCAGGGAGCAACCTATAATTCACCCCTCCACTTT
V gene: TRBV4-1; clone size: -; J gene: TRBJ1-1; D gene: -; CDR3 protein: CASSQDHGAGLGRDTEAFF; CDR3 DNA: TGCGCCAGCAGCCAAGATCATGGAGCCGGGTTGGGGAGGGACACTGAAGCTTTCTTT
V gene: TRBV5-6; clone size: -; J gene: TRBJ1-5; D gene: -; CDR3 protein: CASSLLGPVVAQPQHF; CDR3 DNA: TGTGCCAGCAGCTTGCTGGGGCCCGTTGTGGCTCAGCCCCAGCATTTT
V gene: TRBV5-1; clone size: -; J gene: TRBJ2-1; D gene: TRBD1; CDR3 protein: CASSSGSSGVGDRSNNEQFF; CDR3 DNA: TGCGCCAGCAGCTCTGGATCTTCCGGGGTCGGGGACAGGTCGAACAATGAGCAGTTCTTC
V gene: TRBV6-1; clone size: -; J gene: TRBJ1-5; D gene: TRBD1; CDR3 protein: CASSEWDRGNQPQHF; CDR3 DNA: TGTGCCAGCAGTGAATGGGACAGGGGCAATCAGCCCCAGCATTTT
V gene: TRBV10-3; clone size: -; J gene: TRBJ1-2; D gene: -; CDR3 protein: CAISAPGLYGYTF; CDR3 DNA: TGTGCCATCAGTGCGCCGGGACTCTATGGCTACACCTTC
V gene: TRBV6-5; clone size: -; J gene: TRBJ2-5; D gene: -; CDR3 protein: CASTPRGVETQYF; CDR3 DNA: TGTGCCAGCACCCCCCGAGGTGTAGAGACCCAGTACTTC
V gene: TRBV2; clone size: -; J gene: TRBJ2-5; D gene: -; CDR3 protein: CASSGQDQETQYF; CDR3 DNA: TGTGCCAGCAGTGGACAGGACCAAGAGACCCAGTACTTC
V gene: TRBV27; clone size: few; J gene: TRBJ1-1; D gene: -; CDR3 protein: CASGGRAEAFF; CDR3 DNA: TGTGCCAGCGGTGGGCGTGCTGAAGCTTTCTTT
V gene: TRBV15; clone size: -; J gene: TRBJ2-3; D gene: TRBD2; CDR3 protein: CATSRGTSGGPLATDTQYF; CDR3 DNA: TGTGCCACCAGCAGAGGAACTAGCGGGGGGCCTCTCGCCACAGATACGCAGTATTTT